The rows below give T cell receptor beta chains drawn from one sample of a study of blood T cell repertoires in COVID-19. Produced via immunoSEQ multiplex PCR; TCRdb's table is partial and in-frame only. The sample holds some 190,000 clones, over 75% seen once. The sample comprised PBMCs or T cells enriched from blood (not recorded which). The receptors shown here come from a man aged 30 to 45 with acute COVID-19. Both conserved end residues are part of each CDR3. The D gene is left open where the match is weak. Clone size is shown for a subset of rows, as once, few, many or a class of expanded clone.

>TRBJ1-1|13|-|TRBV6-4|-
CASSRELNTEAFF
TGTGCCAGCAGCCGGGAACTAAACACTGAAGCTTTCTTT
>TRBJ1-2|16|-|TRBV18|TRBD1
CASSPGQGARLYGYTF
TGTGCCAGCTCACCGGGACAGGGGGCGCGTCTCTATGGCTACACCTTC
>TRBJ2-2|17|-|TRBV25-1|TRBD1
CASSEYSDRGDTGELFF
TGTGCCAGCAGTGAATATTCGGACAGGGGAGACACCGGGGAGCTGTTTTTT
>TRBJ1-4|11|-|TRBV20-1|-
CSATNNEKLFF
TGCAGTGCGACAAACAATGAAAAACTGTTTTTT
>TRBJ1-2|14|-|TRBV7-2|-
CASSPPGGYYGYTF
TGTGCCAGCAGCCCCCCGGGGGGCTACTATGGCTACACCTTC
>TRBJ1-1|15|-|TRBV6-5|-
CASSRTRDVNTEAFF
TGTGCCAGCAGCCGGACTCGAGATGTGAACACTGAAGCTTTCTTT
>TRBJ2-1|19|-|TRBV29-1|TRBD2
CSVEGILAGVQSSYNEQFF
TGCAGCGTTGAAGGCATACTAGCGGGGGTTCAAAGCTCCTACAATGAGCAGTTCTTC
>TRBJ2-2|11|once|TRBV29-1|-
CSGIQGEGLFF
TGCAGCGGGATACAGGGTGAGGGGCTGTTTTTT
>TRBJ1-2|14|-|TRBV5-4|-
CASSLGQNNYGYTF
TGTGCCAGCAGCTTGGGGCAGAACAACTATGGCTACACCTTC
>TRBJ2-5|13|many|TRBV12-3/TRBV12-4|-
CASAGGVLETQYF
TGTGCCAGCGCGGGCGGCGTCCTAGAGACCCAGTACTTC
>TRBJ2-2|12|-|TRBV9|-
CASSVTVGELFF
TGTGCCAGCAGCGTAACAGTGGGGGAGCTGTTTTTT